The clone carrying this T cell receptor beta chain was seen a few times. The sample is drawn from a study of blood T cell repertoires in COVID-19. In the study overall: From the United States, Italy and Spain came samples of acute and convalescent COVID-19. Sources were T cells, B-cell-depleted T cells, or PBMCs; the material itself was cDNA or gDNA.

CDR1 SGHRS and CDR2 YFSETQ come from the germline V gene. The CDR3 length is 18 residues. Unmatched junction bases numbered 14, after V lost 4 bases and J lost 0 bases. In the original workflow: Reference gene primer amplification in the assay estimated nucleated cell counts. Clones were sequenced by immunoSEQ multiplex PCR, and TCRdb holds only the in-frame ones, with some missing. That table is the source of V, J and clone size, and D and trimming were worked out from the DNA. The sample includes around 92,000 clones, 85% to 90% of them seen just once. The receptor comes from an elderly woman with active COVID-19. Sequencing was performed on peripheral blood. This chain joins TRBV5-1 and TRBJ2-7, with 9 positions matching TRBD2. CDR3 sequence: CASSPIPNLAGVSYEQYF. As DNA, the CDR3 is TGCGCCAGCAGCCCAATACCCAACTTAGCGGGGGTCTCCTACGAGCAGTACTTC.